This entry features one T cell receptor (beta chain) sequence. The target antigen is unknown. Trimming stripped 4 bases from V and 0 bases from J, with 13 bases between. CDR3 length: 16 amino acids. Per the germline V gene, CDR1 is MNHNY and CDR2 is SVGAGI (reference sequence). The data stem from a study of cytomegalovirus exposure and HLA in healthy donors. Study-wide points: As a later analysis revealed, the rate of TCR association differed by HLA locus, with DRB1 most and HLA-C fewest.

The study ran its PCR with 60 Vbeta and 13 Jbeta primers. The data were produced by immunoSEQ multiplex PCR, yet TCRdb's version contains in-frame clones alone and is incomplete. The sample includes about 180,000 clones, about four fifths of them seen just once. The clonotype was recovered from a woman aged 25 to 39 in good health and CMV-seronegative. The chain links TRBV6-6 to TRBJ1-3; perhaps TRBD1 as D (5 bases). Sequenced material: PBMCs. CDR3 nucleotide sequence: TGTGCCAGCAGTTCCCTGGGGGGGGACTCTGGAAACACCATATATTTT. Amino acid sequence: CASSSLGGDSGNTIYF.